This T cell receptor (beta chain) was identified during a study of blood T cells in healthy people across ages. Combining a sample-barcoded 5' primer with a J-beta primer mix, a second PCR ran for about 6 to 11 cycles. TCRdb reprocessed the 5' RACE reads via MiXCR and lists one record per CDR3 protein. This table has more than 900,000 distinct CDR3 sequences, less than 25% appearing once. This CDR3 has 15 residues. Trimming shortened V by 2 bases and J by 6 bases, and 17 bases separated the two germline ends. Germline V lookup: CDR1 MGHRA, CDR2 YSYEKL. The authors drew around 11 milliliters of peripheral blood from each donor. Isolation of PBMCs gave at least 6 million cells per sample. Samples each yielded at least 5.5 micrograms of total RNA. On this clonotype: Its matching antigen is unknown.

Study findings and constraints: No conclusive comparison of naive versus antigen-experienced cells was possible with unsorted PBMCs.

The same specimen was also included in a second study, on T cells of mothers and their children.

The clonotype originates from a girl aged 2 to 10 in good health. The chain employs TRBV4-1 and TRBJ2-7; D remains ambiguous. Source material: blood. The CDR3, as DNA: TGCGCCAGCAGCCAAACGGATCTCTCTCGCGGCGAGCAGTACTTC. Its translation is CASSQTDLSRGEQYF.